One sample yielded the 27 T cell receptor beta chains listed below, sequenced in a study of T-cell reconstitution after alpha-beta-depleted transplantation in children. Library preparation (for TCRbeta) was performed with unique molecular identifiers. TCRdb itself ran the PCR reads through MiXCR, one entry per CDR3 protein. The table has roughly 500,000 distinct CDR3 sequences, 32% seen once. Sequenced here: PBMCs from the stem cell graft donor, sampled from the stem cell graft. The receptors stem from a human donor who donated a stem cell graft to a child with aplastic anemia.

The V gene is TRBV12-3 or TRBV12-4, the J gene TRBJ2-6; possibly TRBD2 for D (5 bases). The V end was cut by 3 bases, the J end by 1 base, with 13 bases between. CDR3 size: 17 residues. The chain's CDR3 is CASSFERVLSGANVLTF. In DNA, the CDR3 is TGTGCCAGCAGTTTTGAGAGGGTGTTGTCTGGGGCCAACGTCCTGACTTTC.

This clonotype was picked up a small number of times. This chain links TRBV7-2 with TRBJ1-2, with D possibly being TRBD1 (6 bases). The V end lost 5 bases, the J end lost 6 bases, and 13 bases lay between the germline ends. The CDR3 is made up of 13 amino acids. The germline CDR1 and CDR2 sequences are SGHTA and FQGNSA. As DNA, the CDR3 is TGTGCCAGCAGCCGCTCAGGGGTTCATGGCTACACCTTC. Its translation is CASSRSGVHGYTF.

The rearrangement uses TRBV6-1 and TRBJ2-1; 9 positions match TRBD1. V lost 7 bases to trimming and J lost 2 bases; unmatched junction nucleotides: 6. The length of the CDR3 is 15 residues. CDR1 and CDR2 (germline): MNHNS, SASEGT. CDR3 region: CASNPDRGTYNEQFF. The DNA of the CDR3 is TGTGCCAGCAACCCAGACAGGGGGACCTACAATGAGCAGTTCTTC.

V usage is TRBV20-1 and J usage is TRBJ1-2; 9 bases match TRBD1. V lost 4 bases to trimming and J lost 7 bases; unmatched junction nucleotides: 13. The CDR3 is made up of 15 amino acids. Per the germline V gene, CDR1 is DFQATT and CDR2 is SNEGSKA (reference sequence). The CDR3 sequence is CSATQGAQGKGGYTF. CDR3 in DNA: TGCAGTGCTACACAGGGGGCGCAAGGGAAGGGTGGCTACACCTTC.

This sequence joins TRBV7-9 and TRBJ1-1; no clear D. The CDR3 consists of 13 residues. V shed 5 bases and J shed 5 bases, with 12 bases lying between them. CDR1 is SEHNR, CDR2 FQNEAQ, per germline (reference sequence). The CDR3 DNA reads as TGTGCCAGCAGCCAGAGGTTGGGGACTGAAGCTTTCTTT. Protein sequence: CASSQRLGTEAFF.

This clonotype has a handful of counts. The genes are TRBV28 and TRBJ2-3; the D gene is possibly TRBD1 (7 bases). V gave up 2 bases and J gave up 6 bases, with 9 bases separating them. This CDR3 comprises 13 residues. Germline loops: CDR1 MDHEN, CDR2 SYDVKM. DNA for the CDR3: TGTGCCAGCAGTTTACCAGGGGGGGATACGCAGTATTTT. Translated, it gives CASSLPGGDTQYF.

The CDR3 reads CASSVDFRYNEQFF. For the CDR3, the DNA is TGTGCCAGCAGCGTAGATTTTCGATACAATGAGCAGTTCTTC. The chain couples TRBV9 to TRBJ2-1; D not resolved. The V and J ends lost 0 bases and 4 bases respectively, with 8 bases between them. CDR3 size: 14 residues. CDR1 SGDLS and CDR2 YYNGEE come from the germline V gene. Supplemented by reference TRBV9 and TRBJ2-1, the full variable domain reads DSGVTQTPKHLITATGQRVTLRCSPRSGDLSVYWYQQSLDQGLQFLIQYYNGEERAKGNILERFSAQQFPDLHSELNLSSLELGDSALYFCASSVDFRYNEQFFGPGTRLTVL.

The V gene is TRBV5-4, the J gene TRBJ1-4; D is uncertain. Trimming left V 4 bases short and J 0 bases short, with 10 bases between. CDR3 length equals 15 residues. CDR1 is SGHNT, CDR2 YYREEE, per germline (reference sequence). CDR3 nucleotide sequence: TGTGCCAGCAGCGAGGCGGTTACAACTAATGAAAAACTGTTTTTT. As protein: CASSEAVTTNEKLFF.

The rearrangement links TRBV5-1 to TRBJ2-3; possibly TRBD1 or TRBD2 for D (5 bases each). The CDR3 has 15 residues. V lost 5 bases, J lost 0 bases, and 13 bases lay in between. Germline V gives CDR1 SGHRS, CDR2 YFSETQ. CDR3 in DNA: TGCGCCAGCAGGAGGGACGTAACTAGCACAGATACGCAGTATTTT. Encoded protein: CASRRDVTSTDTQYF.

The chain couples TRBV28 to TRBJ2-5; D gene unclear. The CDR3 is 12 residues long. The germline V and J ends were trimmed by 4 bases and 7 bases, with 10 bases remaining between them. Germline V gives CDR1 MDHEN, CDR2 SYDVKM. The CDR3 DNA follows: TGTGCCAGCAGTTCTCCCGACGGGACCCAGTACTTC. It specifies CASSSPDGTQYF.

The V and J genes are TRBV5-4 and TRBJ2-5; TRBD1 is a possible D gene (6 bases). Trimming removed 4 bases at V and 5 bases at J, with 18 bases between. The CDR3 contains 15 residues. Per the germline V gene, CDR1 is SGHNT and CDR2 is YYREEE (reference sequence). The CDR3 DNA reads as TGTGCCAGCAGCCTTCGACAGGCCCTAGGGGAGACCCAGTACTTC. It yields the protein CASSLRQALGETQYF.

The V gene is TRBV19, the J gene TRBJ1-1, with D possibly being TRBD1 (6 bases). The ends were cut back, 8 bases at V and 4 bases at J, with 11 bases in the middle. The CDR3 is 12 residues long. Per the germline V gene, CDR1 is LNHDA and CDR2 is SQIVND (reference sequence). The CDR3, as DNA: TGTGCCAGTGCCAGGGGTTTCACTGAAGCTTTCTTT. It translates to CASARGFTEAFF.

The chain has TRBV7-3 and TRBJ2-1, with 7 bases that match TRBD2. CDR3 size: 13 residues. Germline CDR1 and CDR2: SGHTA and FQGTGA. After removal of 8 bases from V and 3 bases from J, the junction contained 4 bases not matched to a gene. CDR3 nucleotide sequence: TGTGCCAGCGGCCAGCGGGACTACAATGAGCAGTTCTTC. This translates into CASGQRDYNEQFF.

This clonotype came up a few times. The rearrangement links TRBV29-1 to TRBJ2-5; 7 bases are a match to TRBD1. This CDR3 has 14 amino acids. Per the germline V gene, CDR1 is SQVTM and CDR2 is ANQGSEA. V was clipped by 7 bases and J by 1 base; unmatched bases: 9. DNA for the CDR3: TGCAGCGCTGTACGACAGGGCAGCCAAGAGACCCAGTACTTC. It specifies CSAVRQGSQETQYF.

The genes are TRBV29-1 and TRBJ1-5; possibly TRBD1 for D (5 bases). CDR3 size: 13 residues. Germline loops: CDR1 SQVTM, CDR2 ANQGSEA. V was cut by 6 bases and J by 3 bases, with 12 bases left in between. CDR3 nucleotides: TGCAGCGTGTGGGACGGAAACAATCAGCCCCAGCATTTT. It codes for CSVWDGNNQPQHF.

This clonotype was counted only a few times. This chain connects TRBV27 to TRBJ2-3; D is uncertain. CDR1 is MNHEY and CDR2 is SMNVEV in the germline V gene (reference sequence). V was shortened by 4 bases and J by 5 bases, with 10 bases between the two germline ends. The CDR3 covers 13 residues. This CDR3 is CASSYSRGDTQYF. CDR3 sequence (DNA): TGTGCCAGCAGTTATTCCCGAGGAGATACGCAGTATTTT.

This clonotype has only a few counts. CDR3 protein: CASSSQTSPATGELFF. CDR3 bases: TGTGCCAGCAGTTCTCAGACTAGCCCAGCCACCGGGGAGCTGTTTTTT. The chain employs TRBV28 and TRBJ2-2, with TRBD2 identical over 7 bases. The V and J ends lost 4 bases and 4 bases, in that order; junction bases with no gene match: 9. Germline V gene data show CDR1 as MDHEN and CDR2 as SYDVKM. The CDR3 has 16 amino acids.

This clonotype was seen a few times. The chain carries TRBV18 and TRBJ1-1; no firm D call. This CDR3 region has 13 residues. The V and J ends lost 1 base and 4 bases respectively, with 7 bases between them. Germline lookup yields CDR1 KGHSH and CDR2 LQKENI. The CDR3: CASSPQGVTEAFF. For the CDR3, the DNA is TGTGCCAGCTCACCACAGGGAGTCACTGAAGCTTTCTTT. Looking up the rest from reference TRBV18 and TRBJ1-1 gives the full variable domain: NAGVMQNPRHLVRRRGQEARLRCSPMKGHSHVYWYRQLPEEGLKFMVYLQKENIIDESGMPKERFSAEFPKEGPSILRIQQVVRGDSAAYFCASSPQGVTEAFFGQGTRLTVV.

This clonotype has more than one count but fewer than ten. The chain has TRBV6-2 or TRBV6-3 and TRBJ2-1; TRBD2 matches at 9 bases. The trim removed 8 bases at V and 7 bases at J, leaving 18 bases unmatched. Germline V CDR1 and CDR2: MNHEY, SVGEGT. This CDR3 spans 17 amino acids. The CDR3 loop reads CASAQNLPLAGSNEQFF. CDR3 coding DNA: TGTGCCAGCGCCCAGAACCTCCCGCTAGCGGGATCTAATGAGCAGTTCTTC.

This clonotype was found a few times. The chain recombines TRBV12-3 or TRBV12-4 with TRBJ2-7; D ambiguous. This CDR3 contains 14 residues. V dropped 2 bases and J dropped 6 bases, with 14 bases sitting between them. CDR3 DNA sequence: TGTGCCAGCAGTTTATGTAGCCTTGGGGTCGAGCAGTACGTC. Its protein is CASSLCSLGVEQYV.

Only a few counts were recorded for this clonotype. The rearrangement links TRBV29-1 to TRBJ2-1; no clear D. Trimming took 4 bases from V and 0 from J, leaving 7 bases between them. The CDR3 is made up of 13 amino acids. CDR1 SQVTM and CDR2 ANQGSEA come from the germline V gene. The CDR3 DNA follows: TGCAGCGTTGGAGGCGGCTCCTACAATGAGCAGTTCTTC. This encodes CSVGGGSYNEQFF.

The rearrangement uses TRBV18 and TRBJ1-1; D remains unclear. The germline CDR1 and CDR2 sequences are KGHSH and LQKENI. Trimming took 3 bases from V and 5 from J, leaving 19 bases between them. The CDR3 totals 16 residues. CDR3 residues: CASSPPSGAVGTEAFF. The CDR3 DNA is TGTGCCAGCTCACCTCCTAGTGGTGCGGTGGGGACTGAAGCTTTCTTT.

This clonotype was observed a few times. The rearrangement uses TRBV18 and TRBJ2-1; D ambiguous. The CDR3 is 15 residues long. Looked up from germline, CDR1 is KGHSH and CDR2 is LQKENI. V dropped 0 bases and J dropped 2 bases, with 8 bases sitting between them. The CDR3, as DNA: TGTGCCAGCTCACCACCAGATCGCACCTACAATGAGCAGTTCTTC. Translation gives CASSPPDRTYNEQFF. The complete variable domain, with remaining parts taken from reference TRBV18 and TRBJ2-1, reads NAGVMQNPRHLVRRRGQEARLRCSPMKGHSHVYWYRQLPEEGLKFMVYLQKENIIDESGMPKERFSAEFPKEGPSILRIQQVVRGDSAAYFCASSPPDRTYNEQFFGPGTRLTVL.

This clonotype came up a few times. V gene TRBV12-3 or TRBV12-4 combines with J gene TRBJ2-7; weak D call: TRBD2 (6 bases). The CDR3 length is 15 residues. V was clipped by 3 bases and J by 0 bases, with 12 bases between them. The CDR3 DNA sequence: TGTGCCAGCAGTTTGGGGGGAAGCGTCTCCTACGAGCAGTACTTC. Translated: CASSLGGSVSYEQYF.

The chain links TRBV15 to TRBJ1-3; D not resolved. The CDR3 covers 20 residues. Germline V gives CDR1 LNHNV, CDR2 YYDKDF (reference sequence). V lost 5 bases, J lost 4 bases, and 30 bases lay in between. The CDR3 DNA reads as TGTGCCACCAGCCCCCAGACCCCTACCGATCCTAGGACTCTAGGAAACACCATATATTTT. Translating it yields CATSPQTPTDPRTLGNTIYF. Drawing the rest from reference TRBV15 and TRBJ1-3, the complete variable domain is DAMVIQNPRYQVTQFGKPVTLSCSQTLNHNVMYWYQQKSSQAPKLLFHYYDKDFNNEADTPDNFQSRRPNTSFCFLDIRSPGLGDTAMYLCATSPQTPTDPRTLGNTIYFGEGSWLTVV.

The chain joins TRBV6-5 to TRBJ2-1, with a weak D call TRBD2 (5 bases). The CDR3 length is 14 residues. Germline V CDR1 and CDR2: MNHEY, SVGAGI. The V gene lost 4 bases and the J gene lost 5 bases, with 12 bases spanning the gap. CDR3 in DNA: TGTGCCAGCAGTTTCGGAGGTTCGAACAATGAGCAGTTCTTC. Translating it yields CASSFGGSNNEQFF.

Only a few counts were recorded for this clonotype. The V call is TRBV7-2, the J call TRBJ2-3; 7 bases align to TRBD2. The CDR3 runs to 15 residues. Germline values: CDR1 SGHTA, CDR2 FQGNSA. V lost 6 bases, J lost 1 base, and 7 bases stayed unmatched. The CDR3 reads CASSPERGRTDTQYF. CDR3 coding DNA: TGTGCCAGCAGTCCGGAGCGGGGACGCACAGATACGCAGTATTTT.